This T cell receptor beta chain was captured by sequencing in a study of technical replicates of blood from a handful of donors (dated by TCRdb to about 2017). Receptor libraries were prepared by the immunoSEQ multiplex PCR assay. Not all clones reach the TCRdb copy of this immuneACCESS table, which keeps in-frame sequences only. Checked studies attribute under half of the gap to unresolved V genes and leave the rest unexplained. The sample contains around 83,000 clones, 75% to 95% of them found a single time. The ten largest clones take up 0.3% to 0.45% of the sample. About this clone: The clone's antigen remains unknown. Base quality data are lacking; no much larger clone is found one base away.

The CDR3 contains 17 residues, cysteine and phenylalanine counted. Only CDR3 DNA remains: 51 bases, in frame from the first base. The trim is 6 bases for V and 7 bases for J, with a gap of 24 bases between the germline ends. Sequences WNHNN (CDR1) and SYGVQD (CDR2) are obtained from the germline V gene (reference sequence). The sequencing sample was made of T cells isolated from PBMCs. The sequence was obtained from a human donor in good health. Some clones in this sample may be carry-over from other donors' samples. This chain is built from TRBV10-1 and TRBJ1-4; the D gene cannot be named for sure. The sequenced DNA is TGCGCCAGCAGATATCCGCCGAGCGGACTATGGGGTGAAAAACTGTTTTTT. It specifies CASRYPPSGLWGEKLFF.